The entry below describes one TCR beta chain. Germline V gene sequence: CDR1 LNHDA, CDR2 SQIVND (reference sequence). V was clipped by 6 bases and J by 2 bases, with 15 bases between them. There are 15 residues in the CDR3. This entry comes from a study of T cell repertoires in cytomegalovirus infection. TCRdb reprocessed the reads with MiXCR, giving one entry per CDR3 protein. The sample contains 350,000 to 550,000 distinct CDR3 sequences, 31% of which appear only once. This chain uses TRBV19 with TRBJ2-3, with D uncertain. The sample consisted of PBMCs. The source is a human donor in good health (CMV status not recorded). Some clones in this sample may be carry-over from other donors' samples. The CDR3 here is CASSRDGLSTDTQYF. In DNA, the CDR3 is TGTGCCAGTAGCCGCGACGGTCTATCCACAGATACGCAGTATTTT.